This T cell receptor (beta chain) was captured by sequencing in a study of shared clonotypes between healthy human individuals. This clone was counted a few times. CD45RO+ cells joined CCR7-negative CD45RA+ TemRA cells to form CD8 memory. Per the authors' pipeline: Filtering differed since immunoSEQ provided only junctions, with no quality scores. TCRdb's table, derived via immunoSEQ multiplex PCR, lists solely in-frame clones and lacks some. V, J and clone size derive from that table, while D and trimming were established from the DNA sequence. The sample records approximately 100,000 clones, roughly 70% being singletons. The ends were cut back, 6 bases at V and 5 bases at J, with 19 bases in the middle. Germline V gene lookup returns CDR1 MGHDK and CDR2 SYGVNS. The CDR3 covers 15 residues.

The sample comprised memory CD8+ T cells sorted from blood. Noted subset: CD45RO+ cells pooled with CCR7-negative TemRA cells. This sequence was found in a woman in her twenties or thirties in good health. V gene TRBV25-1 combines with J gene TRBJ1-2, with a weak D call TRBD1 (6 bases). The DNA for the CDR3 is TGTGCCAGCAGGGGATTGGCTCAGGGGACATATGGCTACACCTTC. This codes for CASRGLAQGTYGYTF.